This T cell receptor beta chain derives from a study of T cells in Graves' hyperthyroidism and ophthalmopathy. Using roughly 9.4 ml of fresh peripheral blood, PBMCs were prepared. A word on this clonotype: This may be a read error, as it is one base from a much larger clone.

Amplification of TCR beta CDR3 regions used RNA as the template. Using the HTBI primer set, a first-round RT-PCR was run on the TCR CDR3. TCRdb re-called the multiplex PCR reads with MiXCR, one entry per CDR3 protein. The sample holds approximately 600,000 distinct CDR3 sequences, 11% to 15% seen once. This clonotype was obtained from a woman under 30 with Graves' ophthalmopathy. The sample was blood.

As DNA, the CDR3 is TGTGCCGGCAGTGGGGGGTCGTCCCAGTCGAGCAATCAGCCCCAGCATTTT. Translated: CAGSGGSSQSSNQPQHF. The gene calls are TRBV6-2 or TRBV6-3 and TRBJ1-5, with D possibly being TRBD1 (5 bases). Germline CDR1 MNHEY, CDR2 SVGEGT. The length of the CDR3 is 17 residues.